Listed below are T cell receptor beta chains from one sample, sequenced in a study of cytotoxic CD8 clonotypes in ibrutinib-treated CLL. Sequencing was performed with immunoSEQ multiplex PCR; in TCRdb, only in-frame clones are kept and a portion is missing. The table includes 110,000 to 150,000 clones, roughly 76% detected once. The sequencing used PBMCs, collected after 24 months of ibrutinib treatment. The receptors were gathered from a human donor with chronic lymphocytic leukemia. The CDR3 runs from the conserved cysteine through the conserved F or W. A D gene is named only where the DNA matches it firmly. Clone size is given for some rows only: seen once, a few or many times, or a class if the clone is expanded.

CDR3nt	CDR3aa	abundance	d_gene	v_gene	j_gene
TGCAGTGGGGTAGGGGACACTGAAGCTTTCTTT	CSGVGDTEAFF	-	-	TRBV20-1	TRBJ1-1
TGTGCCAGTAGTACCCAGGGTTCGATGGACACTGAAGCTTTCTTT	CASSTQGSMDTEAFF	-	-	TRBV19	TRBJ1-1
TGTGCCAGCAGCCCCCCCACAGGACCCCGGAATGAGCAGTTCTTC	CASSPPTGPRNEQFF	-	-	TRBV7-6	TRBJ2-1
TGTGCCAGCAGCTTAGGCTGGGGAACAGCCTACGAGCAGTACTTC	CASSLGWGTAYEQYF	-	-	TRBV7-9	TRBJ2-7
TGCGCCAGCAGCTTGGCCCCCCAGGGGGCGGTTGTTGGGGATACGCAGTATTTT	CASSLAPQGAVVGDTQYF	-	TRBD1	TRBV5-1	TRBJ2-3
TGTGCCAGCAGCCCAAGTTACGGTGCCTACGAGCAGTACTTC	CASSPSYGAYEQYF	-	-	TRBV7-2	TRBJ2-7
TGTGCCAGCAGCCGCAAAGAGACCCAGTACTTC	CASSRKETQYF	-	-	TRBV11-1	TRBJ2-5
TGTGCCAGCAGCCCCGACCCCGGACAAAAACCGGTGGATGAGCAGTTCTTC	CASSPDPGQKPVDEQFF	-	-	TRBV9	TRBJ2-1
TGCGCCAGCAGCCAAGAAGCAGGGAGCTCCTACGAGCAGTACTTC	CASSQEAGSSYEQYF	-	-	TRBV4-1	TRBJ2-7
TGCGCCAGCAGCAAAGAAGGCGGGGGTCGGATGGTTGGCCACACCTTC	CASSKEGGGRMVGHTF	-	-	TRBV4-1	TRBJ1-2
TGCGCCAGCAGCCCCACCGGGACAGGGGGCGAGCAGTTCTTC	CASSPTGTGGEQFF	-	TRBD1	TRBV5-1	TRBJ2-1
TGTGCCATCGGACCGGGACAGGGGGCTGGCACCATATATTTT	CAIGPGQGAGTIYF	-	TRBD1	TRBV10-3	TRBJ1-3
TGTGCCAGCTCACCAAGCCCTACTCGGACAGGGGGTGGCTACACCTTC	CASSPSPTRTGGGYTF	-	TRBD1	TRBV18	TRBJ1-2
TGTGCCAGCAGCGTAGGTCCAGGGTTCCAGGGCACAGATACGCAGTATTTT	CASSVGPGFQGTDTQYF	-	-	TRBV9	TRBJ2-3
TGTGCCAGCAGCTTAGGGTTTTTTGGGAGGGGGACAGATACGCAGTATTTT	CASSLGFFGRGTDTQYF	-	-	TRBV7-2	TRBJ2-3
TGTGCCAGCAGTGCCCGACAGGGGGCGGTCGAGCAGTACTTC	CASSARQGAVEQYF	-	TRBD1	TRBV2	TRBJ2-7
TGTGCCAGTAGTATACCGACAGGGTGGGGGGCCAACGTCCTGACTTTC	CASSIPTGWGANVLTF	-	TRBD1	TRBV19	TRBJ2-6
TGTGCCATCAGTGAACGAGGGAGTAGGGCCGTCCAGCCCCAGCATTTT	CAISERGSRAVQPQHF	once	-	TRBV10-3	TRBJ1-5
TGTGCCAGCAGTCGGGACAGCTCATCTGGAAACACCATATATTTT	CASSRDSSSGNTIYF	once	TRBD1	TRBV6-5	TRBJ1-3
TGCAGCGTTGTTGGCGGGGCCCCCGGGACCGGGGAGCTGTTTTTT	CSVVGGAPGTGELFF	-	-	TRBV29-1	TRBJ2-2
TGTGCCAGCAGCCGTAGACAGGGAAACACCATATATTTT	CASSRRQGNTIYF	many	-	TRBV13	TRBJ1-3
TGTGCCAGCAGCTTAGGCAGGGGCGGAAACACCATATATTTT	CASSLGRGGNTIYF	-	-	TRBV7-2	TRBJ1-3
TGTGCCAGCAGGGGACAGGGCGGTGGCACCGGGGAGCTGTTTTTT	CASRGQGGGTGELFF	-	TRBD1	TRBV6-1	TRBJ2-2
TGCGCCAGCAGTCGTTTGGGTTTCGAGCAGTACTTC	CASSRLGFEQYF	once	-	TRBV23-1	TRBJ2-7
TGTGCCACCTCCCGACAGGGGGAAGAGACCCAGTACTTC	CATSRQGEETQYF	many	TRBD1	TRBV19	TRBJ2-5
TGTGCCAGCAGGGGTGGGGGCTATGAGCAGTTCTTC	CASRGGGYEQFF	-	-	TRBV2	TRBJ2-1
TGTGCCAGAGAGGGACTTAGCGGCGGCAATGAGCAGTTCTTC	CAREGLSGGNEQFF	-	-	TRBV7-3	TRBJ2-1
TGCGCCAGCAGCTTGGAGGTCAAAACAGATACGCAGTATTTT	CASSLEVKTDTQYF	-	-	TRBV5-1	TRBJ2-3
TGTGCCAGCAGCTTAACGTCAGATACGCAGTATTTT	CASSLTSDTQYF	-	-	TRBV11-2	TRBJ2-3
TGTGCCAGCAGCCAAGGGTGGGGGACAGATCAGTACTTC	CASSQGWGTDQYF	-	TRBD1	TRBV7-8	TRBJ2-5
TGTGCCAGCAGCAGCGCAGATACGCAGTATTTT	CASSSADTQYF	-	-	TRBV9	TRBJ2-3
TGTGCCAGCAGCTTTGCCAGGGGGCAAGAGACCCAGTACTTC	CASSFARGQETQYF	once	TRBD1	TRBV7-2	TRBJ2-5
TGTGCCAGCATGCTGGGCGGCCCCTATGGCTACACCTTC	CASMLGGPYGYTF	-	-	TRBV28	TRBJ1-2
TGTGCCAGTAGTAGGGGGACCACCAATGAGCAGTTCTTC	CASSRGTTNEQFF	-	-	TRBV19	TRBJ2-1
TGTGCCAGCAGCCCGGAGGGACTGACGGGGCTGTTTTTT	CASSPEGLTGLFF	-	-	TRBV11-2	TRBJ2-2
TGTGCCAGCAGCTTAGAGGGGGGACTAGGGATTCGGGAGACCCAGTACTTC	CASSLEGGLGIRETQYF	-	TRBD2	TRBV7-9	TRBJ2-5
TGTGCCAGCCGGCCCCGGAGGGCCGGGGAGCTGTTTTTT	CASRPRRAGELFF	-	-	TRBV2	TRBJ2-2
TGTGCCAGCAGTCCTTCCCAGGGCCTAAGCCTCTTC	CASSPSQGLSLF	-	-	TRBV7-9	TRBJ2-7
TGTGCCAGCAGTGATCGGGGGGGAACGAACACTGAAGCTTTCTTT	CASSDRGGTNTEAFF	-	-	TRBV2	TRBJ1-1
TGTGCCAGCAGCCGGGACACCTTCTACGAGCAGTACTTC	CASSRDTFYEQYF	-	-	TRBV6-5	TRBJ2-7
TGTGCCAGCAGCCCGCAGGGGACAGGGCCCTATGGCTACACCTTC	CASSPQGTGPYGYTF	few	TRBD1	TRBV7-2	TRBJ1-2
TGTGCCATCGGGGGCAGGGAGGAGGCTAACTATGGCTACACCTTC	CAIGGREEANYGYTF	many	-	TRBV10-3	TRBJ1-2
TGCAGCGTTGAACCGGACCTTTCGGATGAGCAGTTCTTC	CSVEPDLSDEQFF	-	-	TRBV29-1	TRBJ2-1
TGTGCCAGCAGCCCCGGGGGATTCTCCTACGAGCAGTACTTC	CASSPGGFSYEQYF	-	-	TRBV9	TRBJ2-7
TGCGCCAGCAGCGTATTAGAAGTATCCTACGAGCAGTACTTC	CASSVLEVSYEQYF	-	-	TRBV5-1	TRBJ2-7
TGCGCCAGCAGCCAAGGGTCAGGGCTTGGTGAAAAACTGTTTTTT	CASSQGSGLGEKLFF	-	-	TRBV4-3	TRBJ1-4
TGTGCCACCCTCCCTGGGTACGAGCAGTACTTC	CATLPGYEQYF	-	-	TRBV28	TRBJ2-7
TGTGCCAGCAGCCCTCCCTCAGGGAGGATCAACTATGGCTACACCTTC	CASSPPSGRINYGYTF	-	-	TRBV7-9	TRBJ1-2
TGTGCCAGCCAAGGGGGAGGGGAGACCCAGTACTTC	CASQGGGETQYF	-	-	TRBV7-2	TRBJ2-5
TGTGCCACCGGTAACACCGGGGAGCTGTTTTTT	CATGNTGELFF	-	-	TRBV10-3	TRBJ2-2